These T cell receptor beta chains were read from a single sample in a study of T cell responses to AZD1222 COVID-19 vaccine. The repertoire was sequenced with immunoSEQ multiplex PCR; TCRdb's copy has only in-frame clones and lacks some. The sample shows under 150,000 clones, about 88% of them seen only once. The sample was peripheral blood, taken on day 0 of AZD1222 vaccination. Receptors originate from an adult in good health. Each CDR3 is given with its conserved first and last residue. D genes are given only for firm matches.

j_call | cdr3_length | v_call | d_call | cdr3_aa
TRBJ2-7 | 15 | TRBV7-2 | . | CASSLGWASAYEQYF
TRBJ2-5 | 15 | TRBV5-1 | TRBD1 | CASSRGQGAVETQYF
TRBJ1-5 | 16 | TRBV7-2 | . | CASTPWGEDSNQPQHF
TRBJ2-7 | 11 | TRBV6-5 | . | CASSALNEQYF
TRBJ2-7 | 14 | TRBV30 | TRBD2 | CALSPGLAVLEQYF
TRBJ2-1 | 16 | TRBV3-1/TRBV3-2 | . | CASSQFGDSSYNEQFF
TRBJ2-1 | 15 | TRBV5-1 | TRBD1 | CASSLAGQAYNEQFF
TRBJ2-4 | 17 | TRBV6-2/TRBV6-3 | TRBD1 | CASSYHRDSRSRYIQYF
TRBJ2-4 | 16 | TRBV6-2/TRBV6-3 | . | CASSYLLHIAKNIQYF
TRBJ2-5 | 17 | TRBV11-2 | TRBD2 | CASSLGGLLAGGETQYF
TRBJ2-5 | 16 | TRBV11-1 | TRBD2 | CASSLAGAGTQETQYF
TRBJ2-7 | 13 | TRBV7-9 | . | CASSLERAEEQYF
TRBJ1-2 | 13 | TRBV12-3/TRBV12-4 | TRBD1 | CASSFRGLSGYTF
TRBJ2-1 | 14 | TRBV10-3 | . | CAISETLLVNEQFF